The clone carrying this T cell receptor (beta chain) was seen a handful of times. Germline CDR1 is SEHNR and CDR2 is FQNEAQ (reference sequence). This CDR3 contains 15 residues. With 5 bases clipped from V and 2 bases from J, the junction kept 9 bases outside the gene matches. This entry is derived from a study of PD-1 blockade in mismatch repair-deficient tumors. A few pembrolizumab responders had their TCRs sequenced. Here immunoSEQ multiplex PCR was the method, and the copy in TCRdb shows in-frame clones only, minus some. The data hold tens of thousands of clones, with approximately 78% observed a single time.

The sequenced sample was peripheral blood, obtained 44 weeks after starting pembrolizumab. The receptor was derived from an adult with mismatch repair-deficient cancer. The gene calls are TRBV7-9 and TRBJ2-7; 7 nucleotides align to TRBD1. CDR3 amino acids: CASSAAGTETYEQYF. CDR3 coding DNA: TGTGCCAGCAGCGCCGCCGGGACAGAAACCTACGAGCAGTACTTC.